This TCR beta chain was sequenced during a study of control samples from healthy donors and cancer patients. Trimming took 5 bases from V and 2 from J; bases not matched to a gene: 8. The CDR3 sequence is 16 residues long. The germline CDR1 and CDR2 sequences are KGHDR and SFDVKD. Method: immunoSEQ multiplex PCR; TCRdb's copy keeps in-frame clones and lacks some. The sample lists 140,000 to 150,000 clones, roughly 89% occurring once. The sequence was obtained from a man between 25 and 39 years old in good health. The sample comprised blood. This chain connects TRBV24-1 to TRBJ2-1, with TRBD1 matching 7 bases. The DNA of the CDR3 is TGTGCCACCAGTGGAAGGGGGCTCGGGGCCTACAATGAGCAGTTCTTC. Protein: CATSGRGLGAYNEQFF.